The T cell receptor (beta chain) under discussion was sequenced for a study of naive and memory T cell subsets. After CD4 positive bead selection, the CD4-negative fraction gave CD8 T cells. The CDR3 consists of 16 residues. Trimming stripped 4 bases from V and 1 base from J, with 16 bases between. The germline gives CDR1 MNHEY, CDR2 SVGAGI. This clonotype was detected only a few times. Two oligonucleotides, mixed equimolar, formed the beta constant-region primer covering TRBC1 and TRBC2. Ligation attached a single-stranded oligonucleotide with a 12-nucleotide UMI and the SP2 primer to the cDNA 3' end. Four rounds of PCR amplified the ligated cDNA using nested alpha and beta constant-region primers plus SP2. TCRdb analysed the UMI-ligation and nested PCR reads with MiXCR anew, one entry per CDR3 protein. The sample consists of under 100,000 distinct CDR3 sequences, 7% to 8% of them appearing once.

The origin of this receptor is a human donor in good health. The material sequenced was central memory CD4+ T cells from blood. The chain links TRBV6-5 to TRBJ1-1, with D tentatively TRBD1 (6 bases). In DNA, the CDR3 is TGTGCCAGCAGTTCCCTCCGAGGGGGGGAGAACACTGAAGCTTTCTTT. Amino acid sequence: CASSSLRGGENTEAFF.